This T cell receptor beta chain was profiled in a study of neurological immune-mediated disorders. Study-level findings and limits: Multiple sclerosis, the disease with the least TCR clonal expansion, fell below healthy controls, whereas HTLV-1-associated myelopathy showed the most.

This clonotype showed up many times. The antigen remains undetermined. The cDNA was produced through 5'RACE with 10-nucleotide random UMIs. One entry per CDR3 protein results from TCRdb running MiXCR on the 5' RACE reads. The sample has some 38,000 distinct CDR3 sequences, around 2.9% seen once; the top ten hold about 7.8%. Documented time point: longitudinal time-point 1 (baseline). V shed 6 bases and J shed 4 bases, with 15 bases lying between them. The CDR3 sequence is 14 residues long. Germline V lookup: CDR1 DFQATT, CDR2 SNEGSKA (reference sequence). Sample: PBMCs. The chain combines TRBV20-1 with TRBJ2-2; D may be TRBD2 (7 bases). This TCR came from a woman aged 55 to 70 with multiple sclerosis. This CDR3 is CSAGGGLPTGELFF. The CDR3 DNA is TGCAGTGCGGGGGGGGGGCTCCCCACCGGGGAGCTGTTTTTT.